Described below is a single T cell receptor (beta chain) sequence and its context. Many counts were recorded for this clone. No cognate antigen has been identified for it. Base qualities are not at hand, and no much larger clone is one base apart. The collaborating institutions used their own protocols to collect whole blood in K2EDTA tubes. For TCRbeta analysis, collaborator samples were shipped as frozen whole blood, as isolated PBMCs, or as DNA extracted from either sample type. V drops 0 bases and J drops 2 bases, leaving 10 bases in between. Via the germline V gene (reference sequence), CDR1 is LNHNV and CDR2 YYDKDF. Inclusive of the bounding cysteine and phenylalanine, the CDR3 is 15 residues long. The kept DNA is CDR3 alone, 45 bases in frame from the first base. The sample belongs to a study of blood T cell repertoires in COVID-19 (dated by TCRdb to the early 2020s). Turning to the overall study: Collaborator samples came from the United States, Italy and Spain and covered acute and convalescent phases of COVID-19. The material from the prospective study consisted of cDNA or gDNA derived from T cells, B-cell-depleted T cells, or PBMCs. The dataset comprised deeply sampled blood TCRbeta repertoires from subjects exposed to, actively infected with, or recovered from COVID-19. The repertoires were made available in a free public database intended to serve as a resource for research on the immune response to SARS-CoV-2. The samples were drawn from the first 160 participants of the ongoing ImmuneRACE study and from over 950 subjects provided by 6 global collaborators. Sample metadata almost always included a de-identified subject ID, COVID-19 status, age in years and sex. HLA class I and class II types, where available, came from metadata supplied by the sample provider rather than from assay-based typing. Results the study describes overall, beyond this receptor: The quantity of clinical and demographic metadata differed by source and by participant and was supplied without curation.

The immunoSEQ Assay, a bias-controlled multiplex PCR, was used to amplify TCRbeta CDR3 regions from genomic DNA. For the original study's pipeline: Nucleated cell counts per sample were estimated from amplification of reference gene primers within the assay. To quantify the absolute abundance of each unique TCRbeta CDR3 rearrangement, sequence reads were collapsed and filtered. For each sample, productive Simpson clonality was calculated as the square root of Simpson's diversity index across productive rearrangements. TCRdb stores this immuneACCESS table with in-frame sequences only. Part of the clones is absent; in the studies checked, under half of the shortfall reflects unresolved V genes, and no reason is known for the rest. For V, J and clone size, that table is used; D and trimming come from the DNA. Recorded for this sample are some 200,000 clones; 60% to 85% of them occurred a single time. The top ten hold around 5.4% of the sample.

Sequencing used peripheral blood. The sequence came from a woman in her 70s with acute or convalescent COVID-19. The sequence is built from TRBV15 and TRBJ1-2; D gene: possibly TRBD1, on 5 matching bases. The CDR3 is CATSRDQGGNYGYTF. The sequence in DNA is TGTGCCACCAGCAGAGATCAGGGAGGGAACTATGGCTACACCTTC.